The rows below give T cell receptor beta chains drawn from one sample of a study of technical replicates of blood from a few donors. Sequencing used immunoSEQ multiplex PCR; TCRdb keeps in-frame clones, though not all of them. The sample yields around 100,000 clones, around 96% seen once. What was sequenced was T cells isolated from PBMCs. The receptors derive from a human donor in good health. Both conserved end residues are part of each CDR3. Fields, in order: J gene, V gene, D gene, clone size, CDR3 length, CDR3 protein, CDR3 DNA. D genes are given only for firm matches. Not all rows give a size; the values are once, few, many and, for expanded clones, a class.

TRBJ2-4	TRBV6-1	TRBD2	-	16	CASSELAGGAKNIQYF	TGTGCCAGCAGTGAACTAGCGGGGGGAGCCAAAAACATTCAGTACTTC
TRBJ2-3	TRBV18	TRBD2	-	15	CASSPPSGSQDTQYF	TGTGCCAGCTCCCCGCCTAGCGGGAGTCAAGATACGCAGTATTTT
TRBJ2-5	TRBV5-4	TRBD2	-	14	CASSPGLALETQYF	TGTGCCAGCAGCCCGGGACTAGCGCTAGAGACCCAGTACTTC
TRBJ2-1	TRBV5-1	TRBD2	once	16	CASSLAGGPSYNEQFF	TGCGCCAGCAGCTTAGCGGGAGGGCCTTCCTACAATGAGCAGTTCTTC
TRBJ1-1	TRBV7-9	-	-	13	CASSFAEVTEAFF	TGTGCCAGCAGCTTTGCGGAAGTCACTGAAGCTTTCTTT
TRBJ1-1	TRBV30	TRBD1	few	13	CAWRTSGQAEAFF	TGTGCCTGGAGGACATCAGGACAGGCAGAAGCTTTCTTT
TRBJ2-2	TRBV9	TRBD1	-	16	CASSVETGASGGELFF	TGTGCCAGCAGCGTAGAAACAGGGGCGAGTGGCGGGGAGCTGTTTTTT
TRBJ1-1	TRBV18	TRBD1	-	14	CASSPTGGASEAFF	TGTGCCAGCTCACCAACAGGGGGCGCGTCTGAAGCTTTCTTT
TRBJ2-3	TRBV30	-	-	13	CACVKRSTDTQYF	TGTGCCTGCGTCAAGCGTAGCACAGATACGCAGTATTTT
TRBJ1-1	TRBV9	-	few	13	CASSAGQNTEAFF	TGTGCCAGCAGCGCTGGACAGAACACTGAAGCTTTCTTT
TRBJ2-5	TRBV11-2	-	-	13	CASSLGLQETQYF	TGTGCCAGCAGCTTAGGGCTTCAAGAGACCCAGTACTTC
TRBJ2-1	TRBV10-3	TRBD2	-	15	CAIRSEGGSWGEQFF	TGTGCCATCAGATCTGAGGGAGGGTCCTGGGGGGAGCAGTTCTTC
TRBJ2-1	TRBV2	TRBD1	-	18	CASSGGSWGQNSYNEQFF	TGTGCCAGCAGTGGAGGCTCGTGGGGACAGAACTCCTACAATGAGCAGTTCTTC
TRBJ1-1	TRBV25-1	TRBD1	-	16	CASSPTRDRGTPEAFF	TGTGCCAGCAGCCCCACCCGGGACAGGGGGACCCCTGAAGCTTTCTTT
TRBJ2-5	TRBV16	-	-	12	CASSQRRETQYF	TGTGCCAGCAGCCAACGGAGAGAGACCCAGTACTTC
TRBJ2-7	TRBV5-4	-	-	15	CASKMWGGLSYEQYF	TGTGCCAGCAAAATGTGGGGGGGCCTTTCCTACGAGCAGTACTTC
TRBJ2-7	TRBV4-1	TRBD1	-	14	CASSHRDRGYEQYF	TGCGCCAGCAGCCACCGGGACAGGGGGTACGAGCAGTACTTC
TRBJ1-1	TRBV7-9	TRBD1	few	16	CASSLGTGYMNTEAFF	TGTGCCAGCAGCTTAGGGACAGGTTACATGAACACTGAAGCTTTCTTT
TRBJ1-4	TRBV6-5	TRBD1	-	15	CASRGPGQGEEKLFF	TGTGCCAGCAGGGGACCGGGACAGGGCGAGGAAAAACTGTTTTTT
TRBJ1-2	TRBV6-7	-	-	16	CASSLTGTSTNYGYTF	TGTGCCAGCAGTCTTACCGGGACATCTACTAACTATGGCTACACCTTC
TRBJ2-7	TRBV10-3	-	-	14	CAISDGGFSYEQYF	TGTGCCATCAGTGACGGGGGATTCTCCTACGAGCAGTACTTC
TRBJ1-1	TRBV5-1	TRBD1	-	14	CASSEQGASTEAFF	TGCGCCAGCAGCGAACAGGGGGCTAGCACTGAAGCTTTCTTT
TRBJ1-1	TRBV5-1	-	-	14	CASSLVGENTEAFF	TGCGCCAGCAGCTTGGTCGGGGAGAACACTGAAGCTTTCTTT
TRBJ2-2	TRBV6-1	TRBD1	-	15	CASRSWDRDTGELFF	TGTGCCAGCAGATCCTGGGACAGGGACACCGGGGAGCTGTTTTTT
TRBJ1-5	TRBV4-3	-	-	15	CASSQSRGGNQPQHF	TGCGCCAGCAGCCAGAGCAGGGGTGGCAATCAGCCCCAGCATTTT
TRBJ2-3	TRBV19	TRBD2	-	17	CASSIEASGLSTDTQYF	TGTGCCAGTAGTATAGAGGCTAGCGGGCTCAGCACAGATACGCAGTATTTT
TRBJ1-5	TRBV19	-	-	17	CASSIFSWGDEFKPQHF	TGTGCCAGTAGTATATTCTCTTGGGGGGACGAGTTTAAGCCCCAGCATTTT
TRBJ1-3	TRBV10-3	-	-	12	CAIQASGNTIYF	TGTGCCATCCAGGCCTCTGGAAACACCATATATTTT
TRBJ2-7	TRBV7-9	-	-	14	CASSPTSPAYEQYF	TGTGCCAGCAGCCCCACTTCACCTGCCTACGAGCAGTACTTC
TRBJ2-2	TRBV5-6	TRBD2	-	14	CASSPLAGGVELFF	TGTGCCAGCAGTCCGTTAGCGGGAGGGGTGGAGCTGTTTTTT
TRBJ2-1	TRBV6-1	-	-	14	CASSGFGVYNEQFF	TGTGCCAGCAGTGGGTTCGGGGTATACAATGAGCAGTTCTTC
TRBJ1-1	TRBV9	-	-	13	CASSAGINTEAFF	TGTGCCAGCAGCGCCGGGATTAACACTGAAGCTTTCTTT
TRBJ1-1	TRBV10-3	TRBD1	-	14	CAISEGQGNTEAFF	TGTGCCATCAGTGAGGGACAGGGGAACACTGAAGCTTTCTTT
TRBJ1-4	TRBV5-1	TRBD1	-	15	CASRIRGQVDEKLFF	TGCGCCAGCAGAATACGGGGACAGGTTGATGAAAAACTGTTTTTT
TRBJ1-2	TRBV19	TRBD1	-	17	CASSLDTGTAPNYGYTF	TGTGCCAGTAGTCTTGATACCGGGACAGCCCCTAACTATGGCTACACCTTC
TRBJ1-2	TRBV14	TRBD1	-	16	CASSQEGTVINYGYTF	TGTGCCAGCAGCCAAGAAGGGACAGTGATAAACTATGGCTACACCTTC
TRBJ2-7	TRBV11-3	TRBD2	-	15	CASSLVAGGIYEQYF	TGTGCCAGCAGCTTAGTTGCGGGAGGAATTTACGAGCAGTACTTC
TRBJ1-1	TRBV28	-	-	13	CASRRPAGAEAFF	TGTGCCAGCAGACGCCCGGCAGGGGCTGAAGCTTTCTTT
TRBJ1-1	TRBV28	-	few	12	CATRTVNTEAFF	TGTGCCACCAGGACAGTTAACACTGAAGCTTTCTTT
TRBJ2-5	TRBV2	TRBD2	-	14	CASSGSGGGETQYF	TGTGCCAGCAGTGGTTCGGGAGGGGGGGAGACCCAGTACTTC
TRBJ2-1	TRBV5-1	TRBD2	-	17	CASSLVGTRGSYNEQFF	TGCGCCAGCAGCTTGGTTGGGACTAGGGGCTCCTACAATGAGCAGTTCTTC
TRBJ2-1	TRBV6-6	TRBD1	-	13	CAVRGTGHNEQFF	TGTGCCGTCCGGGGGACAGGGCATAATGAGCAGTTCTTC
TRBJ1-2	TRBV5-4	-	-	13	CASSLQGDYGYTF	TGTGCCAGCAGCCTACAGGGAGACTATGGCTACACCTTC
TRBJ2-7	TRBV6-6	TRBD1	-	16	CASSYSGTGTPYEQYF	TGTGCCAGCAGTTACTCGGGGACAGGTACTCCCTACGAGCAGTACTTC
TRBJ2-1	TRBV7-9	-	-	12	CASSLVFVEQFF	TGTGCCAGCAGCTTAGTCTTTGTTGAGCAGTTCTTC
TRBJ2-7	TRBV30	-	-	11	CAWSVPGEQYF	TGTGCCTGGAGTGTCCCGGGTGAGCAGTACTTC
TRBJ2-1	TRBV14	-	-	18	CASSRLRLAAGSYNEQFF	TGTGCCAGCAGCCGACTCCGCTTAGCGGCGGGCTCCTACAATGAGCAGTTCTTC
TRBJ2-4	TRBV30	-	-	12	CAWSLQGGIQYF	TGTGCCTGGAGTCTCCAGGGAGGCATTCAGTACTTC
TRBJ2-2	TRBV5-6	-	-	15	CASSLEVAQGGELFF	TGTGCCAGCAGCTTGGAGGTAGCCCAAGGCGGGGAGCTGTTTTTT